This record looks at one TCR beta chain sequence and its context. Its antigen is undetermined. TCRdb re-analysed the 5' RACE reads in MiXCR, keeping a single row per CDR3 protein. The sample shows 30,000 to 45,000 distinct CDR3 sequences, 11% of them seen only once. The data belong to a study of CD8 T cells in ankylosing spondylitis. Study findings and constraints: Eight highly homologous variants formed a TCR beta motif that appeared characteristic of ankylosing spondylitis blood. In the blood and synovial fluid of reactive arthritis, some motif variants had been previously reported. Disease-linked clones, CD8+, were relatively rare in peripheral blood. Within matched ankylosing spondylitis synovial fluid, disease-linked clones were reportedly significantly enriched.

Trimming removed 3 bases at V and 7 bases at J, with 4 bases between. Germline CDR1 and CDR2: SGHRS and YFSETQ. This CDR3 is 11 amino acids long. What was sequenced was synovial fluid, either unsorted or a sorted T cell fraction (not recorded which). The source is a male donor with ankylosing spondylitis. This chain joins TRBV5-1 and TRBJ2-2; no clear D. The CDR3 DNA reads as TGCGCCAGCAGCTCCTACGGGGAGCTGTTTTTT. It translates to CASSSYGELFF.